This T cell receptor beta chain was captured by sequencing in a study of cytomegalovirus exposure and HLA in healthy donors. Germline V gene sequence: CDR1 SEHNR, CDR2 FQNEAQ (reference sequence). The CDR3 extends over 18 amino acids. The trim removed 4 bases at V and 8 bases at J, leaving 17 bases unmatched. Data came from immunoSEQ multiplex PCR; TCRdb stores just in-frame clones and leaves some out. The top ten hold 2.1% of the sample, which has roughly 47,000 clones, 93% seen once. The specimen was PBMCs. The chain uses TRBV7-9 and TRBJ1-2, with 12 positions matching TRBD1. This clonotype originated in a woman aged 18-29 years in good health and CMV-seronegative. CDR3 nucleotide sequence: TGTGCCAGCAGCTCACTATTTTTGAGGGACAGGGGGCGCGAAGGCTACACCTTC. It specifies CASSSLFLRDRGREGYTF.